Reported below is one T cell receptor beta chain. Other DNA sequences of this sample code for an identical CDR3. This CDR3 has 13 residues. From germline, CDR1 is SGHNT and CDR2 YENEEA. Trimming removed 5 bases at V and 1 base at J, with 8 bases between. These data originate in a study of blood T cell repertoires in COVID-19. Overall study context: Acute-phase and convalescent COVID-19 samples originated in the United States, Italy and Spain. T cells, B-cell-depleted T cells, or PBMCs supplied cDNA or gDNA.

TCRdb keeps only in-frame clones here, not all; method: immunoSEQ multiplex PCR. Found here are a few hundred thousand clones, around nine tenths of them singletons; the top ten hold about 3.1%. The chain has TRBV11-3 and TRBJ1-1; perhaps TRBD1 as D (5 bases). The source is a woman aged 40 to 55 who had been exposed to COVID-19. The source material was PBMCs or T cells enriched from blood (not recorded which). The CDR3 DNA follows: TGTGCCAGCAGCCCCACAGGGAACACTGAAGCTTTCTTT. Translation: CASSPTGNTEAFF.